This T cell receptor (beta chain) was observed in a study of identical twins. CDR3 length equals 18 residues. Germline CDR1 reads GTSNPN; CDR2 reads SVGIG (reference sequence). V shed 1 base and J 9 bases; nucleotides not matched to a gene: 13. TCRdb called the 5' RACE reads again in MiXCR, with one record for every CDR3 protein. The sample lists about 500,000 distinct CDR3 sequences; approximately 14% were seen once. The data also belong to a second study, concerning yellow fever vaccine responses in identical twins. This second study says: Each twin's T cell response to the vaccine was reported to look partly convergent and partly personalized.

This TCR derives from a woman between 18 and 29 years old in good health. Input material: CD4+ T cells sorted from blood. This rearrangement joins TRBV30 to TRBJ2-1, with 15 nucleotides matching TRBD2. CDR3 sequence reads: CAWSGTSGGAAFMAEQFF. DNA for the CDR3: TGTGCCTGGAGTGGGACTAGCGGGGGGGCCGCCTTTATGGCTGAGCAGTTCTTC.